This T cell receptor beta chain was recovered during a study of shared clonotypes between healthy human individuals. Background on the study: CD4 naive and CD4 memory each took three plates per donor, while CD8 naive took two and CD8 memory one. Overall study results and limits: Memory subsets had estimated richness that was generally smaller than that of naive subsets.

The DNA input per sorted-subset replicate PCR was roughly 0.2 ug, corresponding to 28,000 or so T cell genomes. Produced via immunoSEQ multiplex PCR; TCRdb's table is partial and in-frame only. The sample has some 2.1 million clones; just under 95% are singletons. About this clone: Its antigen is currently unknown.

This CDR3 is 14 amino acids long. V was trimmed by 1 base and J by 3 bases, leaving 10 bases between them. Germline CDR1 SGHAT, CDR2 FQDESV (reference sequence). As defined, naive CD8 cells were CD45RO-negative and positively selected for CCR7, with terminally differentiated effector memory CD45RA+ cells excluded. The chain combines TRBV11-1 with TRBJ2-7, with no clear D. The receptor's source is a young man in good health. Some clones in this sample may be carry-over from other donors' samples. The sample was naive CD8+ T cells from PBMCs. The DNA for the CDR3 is TGTGCCAGCAGCTTAGTGGGCATTGGCTACGAGCAGTACTTC. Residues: CASSLVGIGYEQYF. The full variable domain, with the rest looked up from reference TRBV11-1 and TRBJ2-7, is EAEVAQSPRYKITEKSQAVAFWCDPISGHATLYWYRQILGQGPELLVQFQDESVVDDSQLPKDRFSAERLKGVDSTLKIQPAELGDSAMYLCASSLVGIGYEQYFGPGTRLTVT.